This T cell receptor (beta chain) was profiled in a study of OX40 agonist ivuxolimab in advanced cancers. Concerning the study at large: Ivuxolimab, which targeted the costimulatory receptor OX40 (CD134), was an agonistic, fully human IgG2 monoclonal antibody. Intravenous ivuxolimab was administered to patients every 2 weeks at six dose levels: 0.01, 0.1, 0.3, 1.5, 3 and 10 mg/kg. Of the 50 to 55 patients in dose escalation, some 19 had hepatocellular carcinoma, some 15 had melanoma, 9 had renal cell carcinoma and 9 had head and neck cancer. In the dose-escalation cohort, around four fifths of patients were male, and the mean age was roughly 60 years, with a range of about 23 to 85. Prior anti-PD-1, anti-PD-L1 or anti-CTLA-4 therapy was permitted, and checkpoint inhibitors had been received by roughly 40% of dose-escalation patients. Partial responses were achieved by three dose-escalation patients, of whom one had hepatocellular carcinoma and two had cutaneous melanoma. The point of sequencing TCRbeta in the periphery was to test whether ivuxolimab changed TCR sequence diversity and drove clonal T-cell expansion. The paper reports the monotherapy dose-escalation portion (N = 52 patients) of the phase I ivuxolimab trial.

Patients with autoimmune disease history or receiving systemic immunosuppression were excluded from the trial. Peripheral blood for TCR sequencing was drawn from every dose cohort at baseline, at cycle 4 day 1 and at cycle 7 day 1. The samples were drawn from a first-in-human, open-label, multicenter phase I dose-escalation trial of ivuxolimab. The trial enrolled adults with locally advanced or metastatic head and neck squamous cell, hepatocellular, melanoma or renal cell carcinoma. CD4+ and CD8+ T cells were sorted separately from peripheral blood before TCR sequencing. Beyond this particular receptor, the publication reports: In partial responders in the 0.1-3.0 mg/kg groups, normalized peripheral clonal expansion was found to be among the lowest, especially among CD8+ T cells. At doses of 0.1 to 3.0 mg/kg, clonal expansion of both CD4+ and CD8+ T cells in blood was seen between baseline and week 6. Low levels of normalized T-cell clonal expansion were also seen in some nonresponding patients. After ivuxolimab, CD8+ T cells had more expanded clones than CD4+ T cells on average. Which antigens the clonally expanded peripheral T cells were specific for was not determined.

Germline trimming: 2 bases from V, 3 bases from J; junction bases outside gene matches: 7. From a lookup of the germline V gene, CDR1 and CDR2 are ENHRY and SYGVKD. Counted from cysteine to phenylalanine, this CDR3 has 16 amino acids. The retained sequence is limited to the CDR3, 48 bases, with the frame set at the first base. Notes on this clone: Its antigen is still unknown. Base qualities are not provided; no much larger clone lies one nucleotide away.

Genomic DNA was extracted from sorted cells for sequencing of the TCRbeta CDR3 region. TCRbeta CDR3 regions were sequenced using the immunoSEQ Assay. In TCRdb, the immuneACCESS table is reduced to in-frame sequences with V and J assigned. These tables do not hold every clone; where another copy was compared, an unresolved V gene accounts for under half, and the others remain unexplained. The sample includes tens of thousands of clones, with around 83% observed a single time. Of the sample, 15% to 20% falls within the top ten clones. This sequence originates from an adult with an advanced solid tumor such as melanoma, head and neck, liver or kidney cancer. The source material was CD4+ or CD8+ T cells sorted from blood, sampled in a trial of the OX40 agonist ivuxolimab. The chain is made from TRBV10-3 and TRBJ2-7, with 10 junctional bases fitting TRBD1. The DNA sequence reads TGTGCCATCAGTGAGGACGGGACAGGGGAGAGCTACGAGCAGTACTTC. Its translation reads: CAISEDGTGESYEQYF.